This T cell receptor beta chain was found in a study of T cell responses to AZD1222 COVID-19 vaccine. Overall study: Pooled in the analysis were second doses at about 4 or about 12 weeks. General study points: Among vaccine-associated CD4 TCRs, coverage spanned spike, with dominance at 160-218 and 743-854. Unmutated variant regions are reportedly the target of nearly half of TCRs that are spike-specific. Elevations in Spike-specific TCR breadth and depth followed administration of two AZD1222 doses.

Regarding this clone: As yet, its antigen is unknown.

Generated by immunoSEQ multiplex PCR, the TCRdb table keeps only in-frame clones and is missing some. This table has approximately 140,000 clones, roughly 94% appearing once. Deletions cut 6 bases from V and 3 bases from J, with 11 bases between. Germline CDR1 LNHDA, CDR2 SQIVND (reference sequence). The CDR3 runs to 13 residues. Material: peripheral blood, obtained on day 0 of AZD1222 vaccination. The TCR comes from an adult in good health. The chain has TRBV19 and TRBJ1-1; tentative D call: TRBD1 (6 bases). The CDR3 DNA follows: TGTGCCAGTAGCCTGGACAGCCACACTGAAGCTTTCTTT. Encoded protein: CASSLDSHTEAFF.